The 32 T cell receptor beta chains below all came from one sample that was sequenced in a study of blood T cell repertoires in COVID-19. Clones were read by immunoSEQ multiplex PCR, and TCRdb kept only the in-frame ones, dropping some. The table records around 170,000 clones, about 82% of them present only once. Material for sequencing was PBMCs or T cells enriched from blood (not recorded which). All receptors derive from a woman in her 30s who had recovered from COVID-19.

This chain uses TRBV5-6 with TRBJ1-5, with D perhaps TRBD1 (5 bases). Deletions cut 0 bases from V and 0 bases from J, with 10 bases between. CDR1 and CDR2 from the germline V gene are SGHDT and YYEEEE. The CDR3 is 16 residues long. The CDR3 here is CASSLAGGYSNQPQHF. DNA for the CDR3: TGTGCCAGCAGCTTGGCCGGGGGATATAGCAATCAGCCCCAGCATTTT.

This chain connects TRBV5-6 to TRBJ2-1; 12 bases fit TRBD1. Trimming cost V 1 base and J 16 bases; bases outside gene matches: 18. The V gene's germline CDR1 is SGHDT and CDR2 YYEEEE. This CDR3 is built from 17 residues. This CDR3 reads CASSLNLWGTGGPGPFF. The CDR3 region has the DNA TGTGCCAGCAGCTTGAATCTATGGGGGACAGGGGGCCCGGGCCCCTTCTTC.

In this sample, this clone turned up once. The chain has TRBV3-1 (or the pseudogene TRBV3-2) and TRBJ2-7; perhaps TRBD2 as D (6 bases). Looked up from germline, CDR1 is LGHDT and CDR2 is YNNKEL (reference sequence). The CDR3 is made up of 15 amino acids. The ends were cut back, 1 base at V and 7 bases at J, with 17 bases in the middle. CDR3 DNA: TGTGCCAGCAGCCAAGTTGGCGGGACTCGGGGAGAGCAGTACTTC. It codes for CASSQVGGTRGEQYF.

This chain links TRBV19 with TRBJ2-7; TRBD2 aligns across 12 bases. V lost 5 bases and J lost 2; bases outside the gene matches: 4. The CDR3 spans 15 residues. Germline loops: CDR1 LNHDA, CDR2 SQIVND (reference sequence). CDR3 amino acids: CASSLAGGPAYEQYF. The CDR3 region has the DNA TGTGCCAGTAGTCTAGCGGGAGGGCCGGCCTACGAGCAGTACTTC.

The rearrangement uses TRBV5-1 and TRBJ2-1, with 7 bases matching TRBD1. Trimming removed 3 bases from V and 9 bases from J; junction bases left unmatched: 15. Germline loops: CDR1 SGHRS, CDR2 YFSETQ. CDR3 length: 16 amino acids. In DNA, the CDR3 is TGCGCCAGCAGCTCCCCGACAGGGCTGTCATCCATTGAGCAGTTCTTC. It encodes CASSSPTGLSSIEQFF.

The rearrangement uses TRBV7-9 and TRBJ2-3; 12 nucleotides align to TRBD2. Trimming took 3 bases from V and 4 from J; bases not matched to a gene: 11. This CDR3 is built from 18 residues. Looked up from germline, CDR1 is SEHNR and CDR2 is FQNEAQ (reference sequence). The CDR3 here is CASSFPFRTSGTADTQYF. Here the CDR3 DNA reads TGTGCCAGCAGCTTCCCCTTTAGGACTAGCGGGACCGCAGATACGCAGTATTTT.

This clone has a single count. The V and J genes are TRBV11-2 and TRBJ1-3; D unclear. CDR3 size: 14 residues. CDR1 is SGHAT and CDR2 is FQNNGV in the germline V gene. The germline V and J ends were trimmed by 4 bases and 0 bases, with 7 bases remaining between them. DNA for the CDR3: TGTGCCAGCAGCTCGAGTTACTCTGGAAACACCATATATTTT. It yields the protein CASSSSYSGNTIYF.

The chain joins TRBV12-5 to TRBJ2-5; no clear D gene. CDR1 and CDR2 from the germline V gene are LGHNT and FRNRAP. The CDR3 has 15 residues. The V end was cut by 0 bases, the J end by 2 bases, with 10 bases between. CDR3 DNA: TGTGCTAGTGGTTTGGTAATGAACGGGCAAGAGACCCAGTACTTC. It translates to CASGLVMNGQETQYF.

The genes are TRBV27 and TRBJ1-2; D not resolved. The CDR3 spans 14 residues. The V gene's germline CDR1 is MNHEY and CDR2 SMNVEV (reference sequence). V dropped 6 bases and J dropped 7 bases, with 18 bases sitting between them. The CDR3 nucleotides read TGTGCCAGCAGCCCCGGGTTTGCGGCGGGTGGCTACACCTTC. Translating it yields CASSPGFAAGGYTF.

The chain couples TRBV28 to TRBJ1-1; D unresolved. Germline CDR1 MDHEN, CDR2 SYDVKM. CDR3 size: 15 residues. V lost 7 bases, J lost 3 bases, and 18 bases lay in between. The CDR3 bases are TGTGCCAGCACCCCCTTAGCGGGCGCATACACTGAAGCTTTCTTT. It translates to CASTPLAGAYTEAFF.

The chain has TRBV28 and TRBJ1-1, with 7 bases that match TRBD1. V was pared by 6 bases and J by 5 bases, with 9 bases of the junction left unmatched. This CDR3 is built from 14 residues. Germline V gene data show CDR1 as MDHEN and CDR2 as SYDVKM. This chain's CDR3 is CASRPRGMRTEAFF. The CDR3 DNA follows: TGTGCCAGCAGACCCAGGGGGATGAGGACTGAAGCTTTCTTT.

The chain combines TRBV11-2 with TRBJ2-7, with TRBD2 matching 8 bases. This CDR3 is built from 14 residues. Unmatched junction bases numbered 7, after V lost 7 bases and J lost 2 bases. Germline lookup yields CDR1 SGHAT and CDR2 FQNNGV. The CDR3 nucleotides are TGTGCCAGCACCAATTACGGGGGGGCCTACGAGCAGTACTTC. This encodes CASTNYGGAYEQYF.

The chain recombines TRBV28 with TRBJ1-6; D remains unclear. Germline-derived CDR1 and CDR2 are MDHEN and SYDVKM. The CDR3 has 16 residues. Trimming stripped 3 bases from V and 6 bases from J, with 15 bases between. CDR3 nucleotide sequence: TGTGCCAGCAGTTTGGGTTCGACACCGACTAATTCACCCCTCCACTTT. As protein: CASSLGSTPTNSPLHF.

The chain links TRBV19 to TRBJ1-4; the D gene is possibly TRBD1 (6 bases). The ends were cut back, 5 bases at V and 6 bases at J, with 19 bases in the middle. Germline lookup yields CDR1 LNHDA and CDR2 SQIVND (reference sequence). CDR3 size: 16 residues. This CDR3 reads CASSRPVTGPDEKLFF. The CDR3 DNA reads TGTGCCAGTAGTCGGCCCGTGACAGGTCCGGATGAAAAACTGTTTTTT.

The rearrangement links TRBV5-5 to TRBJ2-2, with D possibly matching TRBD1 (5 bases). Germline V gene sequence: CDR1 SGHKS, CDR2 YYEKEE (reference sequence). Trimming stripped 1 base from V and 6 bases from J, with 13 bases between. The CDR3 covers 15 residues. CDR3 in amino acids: CASSLKGRPAGELFF. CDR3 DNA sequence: TGTGCCAGCAGCTTGAAGGGGCGCCCCGCCGGGGAGCTGTTTTTT.

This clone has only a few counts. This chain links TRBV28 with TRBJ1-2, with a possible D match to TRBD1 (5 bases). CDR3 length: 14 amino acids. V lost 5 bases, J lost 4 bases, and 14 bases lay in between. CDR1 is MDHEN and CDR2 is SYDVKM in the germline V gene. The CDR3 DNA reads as TGTGCCAGCAGTGTAGGGGCCAAGTCCTATGGCTACACCTTC. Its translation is CASSVGAKSYGYTF.

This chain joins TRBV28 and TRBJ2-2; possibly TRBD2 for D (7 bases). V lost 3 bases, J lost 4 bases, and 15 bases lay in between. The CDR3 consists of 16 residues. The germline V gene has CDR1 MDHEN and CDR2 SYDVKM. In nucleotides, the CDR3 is TGTGCCAGCAGTTTGCGAGGGGGGGGTACCACCGGGGAGCTGTTTTTT. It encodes CASSLRGGGTTGELFF.

CDR3 DNA: TGTGCCACACGCCGGGAGAGCTCCTACAATGAGCAGTTCTTC. This sequence encodes CATRRESSYNEQFF. The chain joins TRBV24-1 to TRBJ2-1, with D perhaps matching TRBD2 (6 bases). The V end lost 10 bases, the J end lost 0 bases, and 12 bases lay between the germline ends. The CDR3 is 14 residues long. Germline-derived CDR1 and CDR2 are KGHDR and SFDVKD.

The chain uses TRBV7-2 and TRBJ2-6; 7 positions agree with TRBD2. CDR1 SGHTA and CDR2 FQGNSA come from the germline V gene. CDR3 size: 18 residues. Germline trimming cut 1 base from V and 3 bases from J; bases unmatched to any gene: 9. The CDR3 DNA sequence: TGTGCCAGCAGCTTAGTTTCCGTGGGAGGGAGTGGGGCCAACGTCCTGACTTTC. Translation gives CASSLVSVGGSGANVLTF.

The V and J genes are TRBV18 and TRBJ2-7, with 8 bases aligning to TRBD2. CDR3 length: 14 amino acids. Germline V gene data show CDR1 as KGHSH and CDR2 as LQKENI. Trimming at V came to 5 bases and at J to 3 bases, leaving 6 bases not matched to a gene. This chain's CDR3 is CASSSGGDNYEQYF. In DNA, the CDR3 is TGTGCCAGCTCAAGCGGGGGCGATAACTACGAGCAGTACTTC.

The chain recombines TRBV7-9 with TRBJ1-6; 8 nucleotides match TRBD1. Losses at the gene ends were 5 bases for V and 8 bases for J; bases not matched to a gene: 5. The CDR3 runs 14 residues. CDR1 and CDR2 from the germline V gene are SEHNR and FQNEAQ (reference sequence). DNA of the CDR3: TGTGCCAGCAGCGGCGGACAGGGTCATTCACCCCTCCACTTT. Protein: CASSGGQGHSPLHF. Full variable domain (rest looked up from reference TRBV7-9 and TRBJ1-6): DTGVSQNPRHKITKRGQNVTFRCDPISEHNRLYWYRQTLGQGPEFLTYFQNEAQLEKSRLLSDRFSAERPKGSFSTLEIQRTEQGDSAMYLCASSGGQGHSPLHFGNGTRLTVT.

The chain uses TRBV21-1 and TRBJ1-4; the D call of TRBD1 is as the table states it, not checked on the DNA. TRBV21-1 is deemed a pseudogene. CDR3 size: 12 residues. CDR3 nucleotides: TGTGCCGGACAGGTGAAAAATGAAAAACTGTTTTTT. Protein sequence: CAGQVKNEKLFF.

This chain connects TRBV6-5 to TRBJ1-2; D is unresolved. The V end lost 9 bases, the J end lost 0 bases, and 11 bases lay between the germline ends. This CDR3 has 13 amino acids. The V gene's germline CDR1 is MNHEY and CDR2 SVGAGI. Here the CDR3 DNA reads TGTGCCAGTAGATTAACCCCTAACTATGGCTACACCTTC. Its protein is CASRLTPNYGYTF.

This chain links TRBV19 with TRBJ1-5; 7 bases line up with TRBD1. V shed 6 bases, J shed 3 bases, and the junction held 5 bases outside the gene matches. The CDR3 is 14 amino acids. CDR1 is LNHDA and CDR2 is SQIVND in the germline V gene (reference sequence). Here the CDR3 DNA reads TGTGCCAGTAGCGTTACAGGGGACAATCAGCCCCAGCATTTT. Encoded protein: CASSVTGDNQPQHF.

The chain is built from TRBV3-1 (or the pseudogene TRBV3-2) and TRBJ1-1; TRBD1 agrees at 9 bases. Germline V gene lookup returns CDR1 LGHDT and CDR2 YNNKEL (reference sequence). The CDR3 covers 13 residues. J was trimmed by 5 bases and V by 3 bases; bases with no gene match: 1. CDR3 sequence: CASSHGQGTEAFF. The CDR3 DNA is TGTGCCAGCAGCCATGGACAGGGGACTGAAGCTTTCTTT.

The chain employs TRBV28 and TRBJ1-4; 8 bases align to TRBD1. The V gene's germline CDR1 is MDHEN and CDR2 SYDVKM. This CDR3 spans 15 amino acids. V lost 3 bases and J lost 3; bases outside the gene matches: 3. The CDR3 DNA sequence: TGTGCCAGCAGTTTGACAGGGGCAGCTAATGAAAAACTGTTTTTT. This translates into CASSLTGAANEKLFF.

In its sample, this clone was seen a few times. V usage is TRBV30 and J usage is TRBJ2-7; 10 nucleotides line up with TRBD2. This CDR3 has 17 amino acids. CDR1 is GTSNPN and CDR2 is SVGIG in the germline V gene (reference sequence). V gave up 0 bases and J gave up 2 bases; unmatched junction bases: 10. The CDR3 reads CAWSVRLAGGTTYEQYF. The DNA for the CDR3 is TGTGCCTGGAGTGTTCGACTAGCGGGCGGTACAACCTACGAGCAGTACTTC. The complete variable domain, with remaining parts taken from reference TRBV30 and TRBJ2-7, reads SQTIHQWPATLVQPVGSPLSLECTVEGTSNPNLYWYRQAAGRGLQLLFYSVGIGQISSEVPQNLSASRPQDRQFILSSKKLLLSDSGFYLCAWSVRLAGGTTYEQYFGPGTRLTVT.

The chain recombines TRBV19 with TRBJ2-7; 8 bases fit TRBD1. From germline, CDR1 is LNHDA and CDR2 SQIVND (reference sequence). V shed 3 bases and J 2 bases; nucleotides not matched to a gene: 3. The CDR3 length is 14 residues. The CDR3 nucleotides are TGTGCCAGTAGTATGGGGACAGGAACCTACGAGCAGTACTTC. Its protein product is CASSMGTGTYEQYF.

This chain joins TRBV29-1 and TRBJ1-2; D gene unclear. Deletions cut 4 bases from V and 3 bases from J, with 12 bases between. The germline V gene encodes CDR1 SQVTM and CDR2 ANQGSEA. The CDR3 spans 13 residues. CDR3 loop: CSVVEAAHYGYTF. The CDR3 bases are TGCAGCGTTGTAGAGGCGGCACACTATGGCTACACCTTC.

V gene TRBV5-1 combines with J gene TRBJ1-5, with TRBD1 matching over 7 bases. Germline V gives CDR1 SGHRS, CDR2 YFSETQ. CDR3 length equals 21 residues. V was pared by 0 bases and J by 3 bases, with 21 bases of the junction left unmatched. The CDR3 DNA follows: TGCGCCAGCAGCTTGGCCTCGCCTGGGGACAGTACCCCTAACAACAATCAGCCCCAGCATTTT. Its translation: CASSLASPGDSTPNNNQPQHF. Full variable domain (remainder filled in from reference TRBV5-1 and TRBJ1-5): KAGVTQTPRYLIKTRGQQVTLSCSPISGHRSVSWYQQTPGQGLQFLFEYFSETQRNKGNFPGRFSGRQFSNSRSEMNVSTLELGDSALYLCASSLASPGDSTPNNNQPQHFGDGTRLSIL.

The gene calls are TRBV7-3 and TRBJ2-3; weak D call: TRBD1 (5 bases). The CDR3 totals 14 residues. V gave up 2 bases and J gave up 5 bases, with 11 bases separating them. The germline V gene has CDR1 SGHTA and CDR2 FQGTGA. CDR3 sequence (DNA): TGTGCCAGCAGCTTATCGCCAGGGCGAGATACGCAGTATTTT. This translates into CASSLSPGRDTQYF.

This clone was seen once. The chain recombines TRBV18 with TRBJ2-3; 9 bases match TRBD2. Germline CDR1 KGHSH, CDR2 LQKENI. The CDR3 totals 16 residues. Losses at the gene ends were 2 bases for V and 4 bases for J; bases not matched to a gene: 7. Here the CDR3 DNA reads TGTGCCAGCTCACCATATGGGACTAGCATGGCAGATACGCAGTATTTT. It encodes CASSPYGTSMADTQYF. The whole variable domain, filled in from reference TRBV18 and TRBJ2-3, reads NAGVMQNPRHLVRRRGQEARLRCSPMKGHSHVYWYRQLPEEGLKFMVYLQKENIIDESGMPKERFSAEFPKEGPSILRIQQVVRGDSAAYFCASSPYGTSMADTQYFGPGTRLTVL.